Shown below are 31 T cell receptor beta chains from a single sample sequenced in a study of human T cells and chemical hapten exposure. TCRdb reprocessed the RACE reads with MiXCR, giving one entry per CDR3 protein. This sample carries 130,000 or so distinct CDR3 sequences, approximately 9% of them seen once, and the ten largest clones take under 2%. Time point meaning: healthy volunteer bleed at 2 weeks. It was unfractionated whole blood from which total RNA was extracted. The sequencing sample was made of whole blood. The origin of the receptors is a male donor in good health. Some clones in this sample may be carry-over from other donors' samples.

This clonotype was counted ten times or more. The chain combines TRBV13 with TRBJ2-1; no firm D call. V was trimmed by 0 bases and J by 6 bases, leaving 3 bases between them. The CDR3 totals 12 residues. CDR1 and CDR2 (germline): PRHDT, FYEKMQ (reference sequence). The CDR3 reads CASSLGPNEQFF. The DNA of the CDR3 is TGTGCCAGCAGCTTAGGACCCAATGAGCAGTTCTTC.

The sample holds many counts of this clonotype. CDR3 loop: CASSLWGGGTDTQYF. The CDR3 DNA is TGCGCCAGCAGCTTGTGGGGCGGAGGCACAGATACGCAGTATTTT. The V call is TRBV5-1, the J call TRBJ2-3; tentative D call: TRBD1 (5 bases). CDR3 length equals 15 residues. With 1 base removed from V and 1 base from J, the gap between germline ends came to 10 bases. Germline lookup yields CDR1 SGHRS and CDR2 YFSETQ.

In this sample, this clonotype turned up many times. The J gene is TRBJ2-3, the V gene TRBV7-9; 8 nucleotides line up with TRBD1. V was pared by 1 base and J by 2 bases, with 5 bases of the junction left unmatched. The length of the CDR3 is 16 residues. Germline V lookup: CDR1 SEHNR, CDR2 FQNEAQ (reference sequence). This chain's CDR3 is CASSLVGTGFTDTQYF. In DNA, the CDR3 is TGTGCCAGCAGCTTAGTTGGGACAGGCTTCACAGATACGCAGTATTTT.

This clonotype appeared a few times. V gene TRBV10-3 combines with J gene TRBJ2-7; 7 positions match TRBD1. The V gene end was trimmed by 6 bases and the J gene end by 3 bases; junction bases not matched to a gene: 11. The CDR3 consists of 15 residues. From germline, CDR1 is ENHRY and CDR2 SYGVKD. CDR3 residues: CAISRSTGTIYEQYF. CDR3 DNA sequence: TGTGCCATCAGCCGATCGACAGGGACCATCTACGAGCAGTACTTC.

The chain uses TRBV2 and TRBJ1-1, with 7 bases matching TRBD1. This CDR3 comprises 12 residues. Germline values: CDR1 SNHLY, CDR2 FYNNEI. Germline trimming cut 9 bases from V and 1 base from J; bases unmatched to any gene: 2. Here the CDR3 DNA reads TGTGCCAGGAGGGACAGGAACACTGAAGCTTTCTTT. Its translation is CARRDRNTEAFF.

The chain employs TRBV6-5 and TRBJ1-1; TRBD1 aligns across 10 bases. CDR3 size: 16 residues. Germline V lookup: CDR1 MNHEY, CDR2 SVGAGI. The trim removed 6 bases at V and 0 bases at J, leaving 7 bases unmatched. CDR3 nucleotide sequence: TGTGCCAGCAGCCCGGACAGGGGGAACATGAACACTGAAGCTTTCTTT. Encoded protein: CASSPDRGNMNTEAFF.

This clonotype was counted at least ten times. The V gene is TRBV12-3 or TRBV12-4, the J gene TRBJ1-1; possibly TRBD1 for D (5 bases). V dropped 5 bases and J dropped 0 bases, with 13 bases sitting between them. CDR3 size: 15 residues. The chain's CDR3 is CASSLTGAMNTEAFF. The CDR3 DNA follows: TGTGCCAGCAGTCTGACCGGGGCTATGAACACTGAAGCTTTCTTT.

V usage is TRBV12-3 or TRBV12-4 and J usage is TRBJ2-3; D not certain. Between the trimmed V and J ends, which lost 3 bases and 1 base, there was a span of 11 bases. CDR3 length: 15 residues. The CDR3 reads CASSLAGGRTDTQYF. CDR3 sequence (DNA): TGTGCCAGCAGTTTGGCCGGTGGGCGCACAGATACGCAGTATTTT.

Concerning this clonotype: Given a much more abundant clone one base away, this may be a read error. The chain is built from TRBV13 and TRBJ2-1, with D tentatively TRBD1 or TRBD2 (5 bases each). The CDR3 loop spans 14 amino acids. Looked up from germline, CDR1 is PRHDT and CDR2 is FYEKMQ (reference sequence). CDR3 protein: CTSSIGTARNEQFF. Here the CDR3 DNA reads TGTACCAGCAGCATTGGGACCGCGAGGAATGAGCAGTTCTTC.

This clonotype was seen many times. The chain is built from TRBV7-3 and TRBJ1-2; 8 nucleotides agree with TRBD1. This CDR3 is built from 14 residues. After removal of 4 bases from V and 7 bases from J, the junction contained 8 bases not matched to a gene. Germline assignment: CDR1 SGHTA and CDR2 FQGTGA. The CDR3 nucleotides read TGTGCCAGCAGCTCGCAGGGGGCGCCGAGTGGCTACACCTTC. Encoded protein: CASSSQGAPSGYTF. Together with reference TRBV7-3 and TRBJ1-2, the CDR3 gives the full variable domain: GAGVSQTPSNKVTEKGKYVELRCDPISGHTALYWYRQSLGQGPEFLIYFQGTGAADDSGLPNDRFFAVRPEGSVSTLKIQRTERGDSAVYLCASSSQGAPSGYTFGSGTRLTVV.

This clonotype appeared many times. The chain has TRBV7-9 and TRBJ1-1; tentatively, D is TRBD1 (5 bases). V was cut by 6 bases and J by 9 bases, with 8 bases left in between. CDR3 size: 10 residues. The germline gives CDR1 SEHNR, CDR2 FQNEAQ (reference sequence). Here the CDR3 reads CASREDKAFF. CDR3 in DNA: TGTGCCAGCAGGGAGGACAAAGCTTTCTTT.

This clonotype was seen only a few times. The chain employs TRBV29-1 and TRBJ2-2; D gene ambiguous. The V gene's germline CDR1 is SQVTM and CDR2 ANQGSEA. V was trimmed by 0 bases and J by 2 bases, leaving 7 bases between them. The CDR3 loop spans 14 amino acids. CDR3 in DNA: TGCAGCGTTGAAGAGGTAGTTAACACCGGGGAGCTGTTTTTT. It is translated as CSVEEVVNTGELFF.

A remark on this clonotype: A much larger clone lies one base from this, so it may be a read error. The CDR3 spells CAIQMGQNTKAFF. CDR3 sequence (DNA): TGTGCCATTCAGATGGGTCAGAACACTAAAGCTTTCTTT. The chain couples TRBV6-2 or TRBV6-3 to TRBJ1-1, with no clear D. Germline V CDR1 and CDR2: MNHEY, SVGEGT. The CDR3 is 13 amino acids.

The chain is built from TRBV20-1 and TRBJ2-2, with a weak D call TRBD1 (5 bases). V was shortened by 3 bases and J by 4 bases, with 12 bases between the two germline ends. Germline CDR1 is DFQATT and CDR2 is SNEGSKA (reference sequence). The CDR3 is made up of 14 amino acids. Written as DNA, the CDR3 is TGCAGTGCTAGTCGCACAGGAGTCACCGGGGAGCTGTTTTTT. Translated: CSASRTGVTGELFF.

The table lists this clonotype with many counts. The J gene is TRBJ1-1, the V gene TRBV6-2 or TRBV6-3; the match to TRBD1 covers 7 bases. This CDR3 region has 16 residues. V was clipped by 5 bases and J by 0 bases; unmatched bases: 9. Germline-derived CDR1 and CDR2 are MNHEY and SVGEGT. Here the CDR3 reads CASSGPGQNMNTEAFF. DNA for the CDR3: TGTGCCAGCAGTGGTCCGGGACAGAACATGAACACTGAAGCTTTCTTT.

This clonotype was seen ten or more times. V is TRBV7-8 and J is TRBJ2-5; 14 bases match TRBD2. The CDR3 extends over 18 amino acids. J gave up 1 base and V 1 base, and 5 bases lay outside the gene matches. CDR1 and CDR2 from the germline V gene are SGHVS and FQNEAQ. CDR3 coding DNA: TGTGCCAGCAGCTTAGGAGCGGGACTAGCGGGGGCCCAAGAGACCCAGTACTTC. Residues: CASSLGAGLAGAQETQYF.

The J gene is TRBJ2-1, the V gene TRBV19, with D perhaps given as TRBD1 or TRBD2 (5 bases each). V dropped 3 bases and J dropped 1 base, with 7 bases sitting between them. The CDR3 sequence is 14 residues long. Germline-derived CDR1 and CDR2 are LNHDA and SQIVND (reference sequence). The CDR3 bases are TGTGCCAGTAGTATTGGGGGATCCTACAATGAGCAGTTCTTC. Translation gives CASSIGGSYNEQFF.

The chain employs TRBV4-2 and TRBJ1-4; 10 bases line up with TRBD1. Germline V gene lookup returns CDR1 LGHNA and CDR2 YNFKEQ. The CDR3 is made up of 19 amino acids. With 1 base clipped from V and 3 bases from J, the junction kept 11 bases outside the gene matches. The CDR3 nucleotides are TGTGCCAGCAGCCAAGTGGTCGGGACAGGGGATTCGTCTAATGAAAAACTGTTTTTT. Residues: CASSQVVGTGDSSNEKLFF.

The CDR3 DNA is TGTGCCTGGAGTGTGTGGTTCTCAGATACGCAGTATTTT. This encodes CAWSVWFSDTQYF. The J gene is TRBJ2-3, the V gene TRBV30; D not resolved. Germline CDR1 reads GTSNPN; CDR2 reads SVGIG (reference sequence). The CDR3 loop spans 13 amino acids. Trimming took off 0 bases at V and 4 bases at J, with 8 bases between the two ends.

The table lists this clonotype with a few counts. The CDR3 DNA reads as TGCAGTGCTAGAGTCCCGGGCACAGATACGCAGTATTTT. This sequence encodes CSARVPGTDTQYF. The chain uses TRBV20-1 and TRBJ2-3; D is undetermined. Germline V CDR1 and CDR2: DFQATT, SNEGSKA (reference sequence). Between the trimmed V and J ends, which lost 1 base and 1 base, there was a span of 6 bases. The CDR3 is 13 residues long.

This clonotype was counted only a few times. J is TRBJ1-5 and V is TRBV19; D perhaps matches TRBD1 (5 bases). The V end was cut by 4 bases, the J end by 1 base, with 8 bases between. CDR3 length: 14 amino acids. Germline V gene data show CDR1 as LNHDA and CDR2 as SQIVND (reference sequence). CDR3 sequence reads: CASSKRGSNQPQHF. CDR3 nucleotides: TGTGCCAGTAGTAAAAGGGGAAGCAATCAGCCCCAGCATTTT.

The table lists this clonotype with a few counts. V usage is TRBV3-1 and J usage is TRBJ1-2; 10 nucleotides align to TRBD1. CDR3 length: 14 residues. Germline V lookup: CDR1 LGHDT, CDR2 YNNKEL (reference sequence). V trimming: 3 bases; J trimming: 7 bases; junction bases outside the gene matches: 5. The CDR3 sequence is CASSQVGQGFGYTF. Written as DNA, the CDR3 is TGTGCCAGCAGCCAGGTGGGACAGGGGTTTGGCTACACCTTC.

The rearrangement links TRBV5-8 to TRBJ2-6; no firm D call. V dropped 2 bases and J dropped 2 bases, with 14 bases sitting between them. CDR1 is SGHTS, CDR2 YDEGEE, per germline. The length of the CDR3 is 17 residues. DNA for the CDR3: TGTGCCAGCAGCTTATTAGTACAGCTAGCTGGGGCCAACGTCCTGACTTTC. The encoded protein is CASSLLVQLAGANVLTF.

The table lists this clonotype with a few counts. The rearrangement links TRBV13 to TRBJ2-3, with D possibly TRBD2 on 6 matching bases. V was clipped by 2 bases and J by 5 bases, with 20 bases between them. Per germline, CDR1 PRHDT and CDR2 FYEKMQ (reference sequence). This CDR3 has 17 residues. CDR3 amino acids: CASSLRGAGPGEDTQYF. CDR3 nucleotides: TGTGCCAGCAGCTTACGGGGAGCGGGCCCTGGGGAAGATACGCAGTATTTT.

The chain uses TRBV5-5 and TRBJ2-7; the D gene is possibly TRBD2 (5 bases). V lost 0 bases to trimming and J lost 1 base, with 11 bases between them. This CDR3 contains 15 residues. Germline loops: CDR1 SGHKS, CDR2 YYEKEE (reference sequence). The chain's CDR3 is CASSLEGVDSYEQYF. The DNA for the CDR3 is TGTGCCAGCAGCTTGGAGGGAGTAGATTCCTACGAGCAGTACTTC.

This clonotype was seen only a few times. This chain uses TRBV21-1 with TRBJ1-1; the listed D gene, TRBD1, was not tested against the DNA. TRBV21-1 is tagged as a pseudogene. This CDR3 contains 16 residues. CDR3: CASSKTLQGWNTEAFF. CDR3 sequence (DNA): TGTGCCAGCAGCAAAACCTTACAGGGTTGGAACACTGAAGCTTTCTTT.

This clonotype was counted a few times. The V call is TRBV21-1, the J call TRBJ2-5; the table assigns TRBD2, which was not confirmed against the DNA. TRBV21-1 is a pseudogene segment. This CDR3 has 18 residues. The CDR3 protein is CASQWTGLAGGRQETQYF. The CDR3 DNA follows: TGTGCCAGCCAGTGGACGGGACTAGCGGGAGGAAGGCAAGAGACCCAGTACTTC.

This clonotype was observed a handful of times. This sequence joins TRBV19 and TRBJ2-7; D remains ambiguous. Trimming left V 4 bases short and J 2 bases short, with 18 bases between. The CDR3 has 16 residues. Per germline, CDR1 LNHDA and CDR2 SQIVND (reference sequence). The CDR3 DNA reads TGTGCCAGTAGTACTTCAACTTCCCGACACGCCTACGAGCAGTACTTC. This encodes CASSTSTSRHAYEQYF.

A word on this clonotype: Possible read error: a much larger clone is one base away. The chain joins TRBV29-1 to TRBJ2-7; D not resolved. Deletions cut 7 bases from V and 6 bases from J, with 13 bases between. The CDR3 has 11 amino acids. Germline V gives CDR1 SQVTM, CDR2 ANQGSEA. The CDR3: CSANTQSEQYF. DNA of the CDR3: TGCAGCGCCAATACCCAGAGCGAGCAGTACTTC.

This clonotype occurred a few times. This chain links TRBV5-6 with TRBJ2-7, with 8 bases matching TRBD1. The V gene's germline CDR1 is SGHDT and CDR2 YYEEEE. The CDR3 consists of 14 residues. Unmatched junction bases numbered 5, after V lost 0 bases and J lost 6 bases. CDR3 sequence: CASSLGTGTSEQYF. In DNA, the CDR3 is TGTGCCAGCAGCTTGGGGACAGGGACGTCCGAGCAGTACTTC.

The gene calls are TRBV19 and TRBJ2-7, with 7 bases lining up with TRBD1. Per the germline V gene, CDR1 is LNHDA and CDR2 is SQIVND (reference sequence). The CDR3 spans 14 residues. J lost 3 bases, V lost 3 bases, and 5 bases had no gene match. CDR3 DNA: TGTGCCAGTAGTATGGGGGACAGACTCTACGAGCAGTACTTC. This encodes CASSMGDRLYEQYF.